A single sample gave rise to the 2 T cell receptor beta chains below, sequenced in a study of blood T cell repertoires in COVID-19. Using immunoSEQ multiplex PCR, the repertoire was profiled, and TCRdb retains in-frame clones only, with some absent. This table has 90,000 or so clones, 89% appearing once. The specimen was peripheral blood. The receptors shown here come from a woman between 65 and 79 years old with acute or convalescent COVID-19.

This clone was recorded only once. J is TRBJ1-1 and V is TRBV3-1 (or the pseudogene TRBV3-2), with D hard to call. CDR1 and CDR2 from the germline V gene are LGHDT and YNNKEL (reference sequence). Trimming removed 4 bases from V and 5 bases from J, with 8 bases in between. The CDR3 totals 12 residues. CDR3 sequence: CASSRGITEAFF. The CDR3 coding sequence is TGTGCCAGCAGCCGAGGGATAACTGAAGCTTTCTTT.

This clone was seen only once. The V and J genes are TRBV27 and TRBJ1-6, with TRBD1 matching 7 bases. CDR1 MNHEY and CDR2 SMNVEV come from the germline V gene (reference sequence). The CDR3 has 15 amino acids. Germline trimming cut 6 bases from V and 4 bases from J; bases unmatched to any gene: 6. The CDR3 region has the DNA TGTGCCAGCAGCATTGACAGGGCTTATAATTCACCCCTCCACTTT. It encodes CASSIDRAYNSPLHF.